These 18 T cell receptor beta chains came from one sample sequenced in a study of T cells in Graves' hyperthyroidism and ophthalmopathy (dated by TCRdb to about 2019). Libraries were built with multiplex PCR. Sequencing used an Illumina HiSeq 2000. TCR beta CDR3 regions were amplified from RNA transcripts. The first round of RT-PCR for the TCR CDR3 was performed with the HTBI primer set and the Qiagen OneStep RT-PCR kit. TCRdb took the public reads, trimmed them with fastp at Q25, ran MiXCR for clone calling and kept in-frame beta chains. Identical CDR3 proteins give one entry, which carries the most common genes and DNA. The sample includes about 600,000 distinct CDR3 sequences, with more than 13% observed a single time. Roughly 7.7% of the sample rests with the top ten. The sample taken for sequencing was blood. The origin of the receptors is a woman aged 18-29 years with Graves' ophthalmopathy.

This sequence joins TRBV6-2 or TRBV6-3 and TRBJ2-6; 8 bases map to TRBD1. Unmatched junction bases numbered 17, after V lost 8 bases and J lost 2 bases. This CDR3 comprises 19 residues. Looked up from germline, CDR1 is MNHEY and CDR2 is SVGEGT. CDR3 in amino acids: CASRPVVGQGQAGANVLTF. The CDR3 DNA reads TGTGCCAGCCGCCCAGTTGTAGGACAGGGCCAGGCTGGGGCCAACGTCCTGACTTTC.

This clonotype was observed many times. The chain couples TRBV6-1 to TRBJ2-2; 8 positions match TRBD2. This CDR3 spans 17 amino acids. Germline values: CDR1 MNHNS, CDR2 SASEGT. V shed 3 bases and J 4 bases; nucleotides not matched to a gene: 10. CDR3 region: CASSDRGTSGATGELFF. CDR3 DNA: TGTGCCAGCAGTGACCGTGGTACTAGCGGAGCCACCGGGGAGCTGTTTTTT.

This chain links TRBV20-1 with TRBJ2-7, with D unclear. From germline, CDR1 is DFQATT and CDR2 SNEGSKA (reference sequence). Trimming took 4 bases from V and 1 from J, leaving 5 bases between them. The CDR3 covers 11 residues. In DNA form, the CDR3 reads TGCAGTGCTAAAAGATCCTACGAGCAGTACTTC. It specifies CSAKRSYEQYF.

This clonotype has only one observation. The rearrangement joins TRBV7-2 to TRBJ2-5; D perhaps matches TRBD2 (6 bases). With 1 base removed from V and 4 bases from J, the gap between germline ends came to 13 bases. This CDR3 is built from 15 residues. Germline V gene sequence: CDR1 SGHTA, CDR2 FQGNSA. The CDR3 nucleotides are TGTGCCAGCAGCTTAGGGGTGAGGCGGGGAGAGACCCAGTACTTC. This codes for CASSLGVRRGETQYF. Looking up the rest from reference TRBV7-2 and TRBJ2-5 gives the full variable domain: GAGVSQSPSNKVTEKGKDVELRCDPISGHTALYWYRQSLGQGLEFLIYFQGNSAPDKSGLPSDRFSAERTGGSVSTLTIQRTQQEDSAVYLCASSLGVRRGETQYFGPGTRLLVL.

This clonotype was picked up many times. The V call is TRBV12-3 or TRBV12-4, the J call TRBJ2-5; possibly TRBD2 for D (5 bases). Trimming shortened V by 3 bases and J by 5 bases, and 10 bases separated the two germline ends. This CDR3 region has 13 residues. The CDR3 here is CASSFLASETQYF. As DNA, the CDR3 is TGTGCCAGCAGTTTCCTAGCCTCGGAGACCCAGTACTTC.

This clonotype came up many times. The V gene is TRBV19, the J gene TRBJ2-7; TRBD1 agrees at 9 bases. Germline assignment: CDR1 LNHDA and CDR2 SQIVND (reference sequence). Germline trimming cut 4 bases from V and 2 bases from J; bases unmatched to any gene: 12. The CDR3 spans 17 residues. The CDR3 loop reads CASSTRTGAVLTYEQYF. In DNA, the CDR3 is TGTGCCAGTAGTACCCGGACAGGGGCCGTATTAACCTACGAGCAGTACTTC.

This clonotype was seen repeatedly, ten times or more. This rearrangement joins TRBV4-2 to TRBJ2-3, with 13 positions matching TRBD2. CDR3 length equals 16 residues. V trimming: 6 bases; J trimming: 4 bases; junction bases outside the gene matches: 7. Germline-derived CDR1 and CDR2 are LGHNA and YNFKEQ. CDR3: CASRPGLAGLADTQYF. The CDR3 DNA reads as TGTGCCAGCAGACCGGGACTAGCGGGATTGGCAGATACGCAGTATTTT.

This clonotype came up many times. The genes are TRBV2 and TRBJ1-6; D remains ambiguous. Trimming pared 5 bases from V and 10 bases from J, leaving 12 bases between. The germline V gene has CDR1 SNHLY and CDR2 FYNNEI. This CDR3 has 13 residues. CDR3 coding DNA: TGTGCCAGCAGTCTGGAGAAGGAATCACCCCTCCACTTT. This gives the protein CASSLEKESPLHF.

In this sample, this clonotype turned up many times. The CDR3 here is CALTGGIEFF. CDR3 in DNA: TGTGCCTTGACTGGGGGGATAGAGTTCTTC. The gene calls are TRBV2 and TRBJ2-1; possible D gene TRBD2, 6 bases. Germline V gene sequence: CDR1 SNHLY, CDR2 FYNNEI. The CDR3 contains 10 residues. Trimming took off 11 bases at V and 14 bases at J, with 16 bases between the two ends.

Only a few counts were recorded for this clonotype. CDR3 in amino acids: CAWTRDLTGELFF. CDR3 DNA: TGTGCCTGGACGAGGGACCTCACCGGGGAGCTGTTTTTT. The gene calls are TRBV30 and TRBJ2-2; TRBD1 or TRBD2 may be the D gene (5 bases each). CDR3 length: 13 residues. V lost 4 bases, J lost 4 bases, and 10 bases lay in between. The V gene's germline CDR1 is GTSNPN and CDR2 SVGIG (reference sequence).

The chain has TRBV5-8 and TRBJ2-1, with no clear D. Trimming cost V 4 bases and J 13 bases, with 12 bases left between them. There are 11 residues in the CDR3. Germline assignment: CDR1 SGHTS and CDR2 YDEGEE. CDR3 in DNA: TGTGCCAGCAGCCCCGATCGTTATCAGTTCTTC. It specifies CASSPDRYQFF.

There are many counts of this clonotype. The chain couples TRBV6-2 or TRBV6-3 to TRBJ1-1, with a weak D call TRBD1 (6 bases). Germline V CDR1 and CDR2: MNHEY, SVGEGT. Trimming stripped 0 bases from V and 5 bases from J, with 28 bases between. The CDR3 consists of 20 residues. The CDR3 sequence: CASSYSLFLRGGHRRTEAFF. CDR3 nucleotide sequence: TGTGCCAGCAGTTACTCCTTGTTTCTCAGGGGTGGACATCGAAGAACTGAAGCTTTCTTT.

In this sample, this clonotype turned up a few times. The gene calls are TRBV6-1 and TRBJ1-6; D remains ambiguous. V was trimmed by 5 bases and J by 9 bases, leaving 11 bases between them. Germline CDR1 and CDR2: MNHNS and SASEGT. CDR3 size: 13 residues. The CDR3 bases are TGTGCCAGCAGTCGCTCAACCTTTTCACCCCTCCACTTT. Its protein is CASSRSTFSPLHF.

The CDR3 DNA reads TGTGCCAGCAGCACCCCCCTCCTCGGGGGGGTTAGCACAGATACGCAGTATTTT. It yields the protein CASSTPLLGGVSTDTQYF. The genes are TRBV7-2 and TRBJ2-3; the match to TRBD2 covers 8 bases. Germline loops: CDR1 SGHTA, CDR2 FQGNSA. This CDR3 is built from 18 residues. V trimming: 5 bases; J trimming: 0 bases; junction bases outside the gene matches: 13.

With regard to this clonotype: A single base separates this from a much larger clone, so it may be a read error. The V and J genes are TRBV7-9 and TRBJ1-2; unclear D gene. Germline assignment: CDR1 SEHNR and CDR2 FQNEAQ (reference sequence). CDR3 length: 13 amino acids. The CDR3 DNA reads TGTGCCGGCAGTGGTGGTGATAGCTATGGCTACACCTTC. Translating it yields CAGSGGDSYGYTF.

Ten or more counts support this clonotype. The chain uses TRBV6-2 or TRBV6-3 and TRBJ2-5; perhaps TRBD2 as D (7 bases). The ends were cut back, 6 bases at V and 5 bases at J, with 13 bases in the middle. The CDR3 has 13 amino acids. Germline V lookup: CDR1 MNHEY, CDR2 SVGEGT. The CDR3 region is CASRGGGGETQYF. The CDR3, as DNA: TGTGCCAGCAGAGGAGGGGGAGGGGAGACCCAGTACTTC.

This clonotype was observed at least ten times. This chain uses TRBV7-3 with TRBJ2-2; 8 nucleotides match TRBD1. The CDR3 has 14 residues. Trimming removed 6 bases from V and 6 bases from J; junction bases left unmatched: 6. Per the germline V gene, CDR1 is SGHTA and CDR2 is FQGTGA. In DNA, the CDR3 is TGTGCCAGCAGTTTGGACAGGGCTCCCGGGGAGCTGTTTTTT. Its protein product is CASSLDRAPGELFF. Full variable domain (remainder filled in from reference TRBV7-3 and TRBJ2-2): GAGVSQTPSNKVTEKGKYVELRCDPISGHTALYWYRQSLGQGPEFLIYFQGTGAADDSGLPNDRFFAVRPEGSVSTLKIQRTERGDSAVYLCASSLDRAPGELFFGEGSRLTVL.

This clonotype was recorded at least ten times. This rearrangement joins TRBV11-1 to TRBJ1-4; D unclear. Germline lookup yields CDR1 SGHAT and CDR2 FQDESV (reference sequence). Trimming cost V 1 base and J 4 bases, with 7 bases left between them. This CDR3 has 14 amino acids. Here the CDR3 DNA reads TGTGCCAGCAGCTTAGGACGGAATAATGAAAAACTGTTTTTT. Its protein product is CASSLGRNNEKLFF. The whole variable domain, filled in from reference TRBV11-1 and TRBJ1-4, reads EAEVAQSPRYKITEKSQAVAFWCDPISGHATLYWYRQILGQGPELLVQFQDESVVDDSQLPKDRFSAERLKGVDSTLKIQPAELGDSAMYLCASSLGRNNEKLFFGSGTQLSVL.